By its share, the clone carrying this T cell receptor (beta chain) is medium-sized. The antigen is unknown. This sample stems from a study of metastatic and nonmetastatic thyroid tumors. Study background: Repertoires from malignant and benign thyroid patients were compared across blood and tumor or nodule tissue.

Regarding the study as a whole: Across blood and tumor, TCR beta diversity in malignant thyroid tumors was reportedly significantly higher than in benign nodules.

In the source study's methods: Built for papillary thyroid cancer, a distant-metastasis classifier drew on CDR3 differences across clinicopathological groups. TCRdb re-processed the PCR reads through MiXCR. The V and J calls were determined by TCRdb, not by the authors. The sample records some 6,900 clones, around 3.3% being singletons. Trimming cost V 2 bases and J 8 bases, with 9 bases left between them. The CDR3 has 12 amino acids. CDR1 and CDR2 (germline): MNHNS, SASEGT. Each patient came to thyroid surgery without any prior treatment (of any kind). Material: tumor tissue. This receptor was identified in a female donor with papillary thyroid cancer or a benign thyroid nodule (not recorded which). Some clones in this sample may be carry-over from other donors' samples. The chain has TRBV6-1 and TRBJ1-2; weak D call: TRBD1 (5 bases). CDR3 protein: CASSEFRDGYTF. CDR3 in DNA: TGTGCCAGCAGTGAATTCAGGGACGGCTACACCTTC.